Shown below are 27 T cell receptor beta chains from a single sample sequenced in a study of T-cell reconstitution after alpha-beta-depleted transplantation in children. The library targeted TCRbeta and was prepared with unique molecular identifiers. A single record per CDR3 protein comes from TCRdb applying MiXCR to the PCR reads. The sample lists roughly 610,000 distinct CDR3 sequences, over 9.5% occurring once. The source material was PBMCs from the stem cell graft donor, sampled from the stem cell graft. These receptors were obtained from a human donor who donated a stem cell graft to a child with acute myeloid leukemia.

This chain links TRBV5-1 with TRBJ1-5; tentatively, D is TRBD1 (6 bases). The CDR3 is 15 amino acids. CDR1 and CDR2 from the germline V gene are SGHRS and YFSETQ. V shed 0 bases and J shed 7 bases, with 14 bases lying between them. The CDR3 coding sequence is TGCGCCAGCAGCTTGGAGGGGGGGCCTCAACAGCCCCAGCATTTT. Translation gives CASSLEGGPQQPQHF.

This clonotype has only a few counts. V gene TRBV7-9 combines with J gene TRBJ2-1, with TRBD1 matching over 7 bases. Unmatched junction bases numbered 12, after V lost 7 bases and J lost 9 bases. This CDR3 is built from 14 residues. The germline CDR1 and CDR2 sequences are SEHNR and FQNEAQ (reference sequence). CDR3 in DNA: TGTGCCAGCACCATACAGGGGCTTTCGGTTGAGCAGTTCTTC. As protein: CASTIQGLSVEQFF.

The rearrangement joins TRBV4-3 to TRBJ2-5; no clear D. CDR1 and CDR2 (germline): LGHNA, YSLEER. Trimming removed 0 bases from V and 5 bases from J, with 4 bases in between. The CDR3 consists of 12 residues. CDR3 sequence (DNA): TGCGCCAGCAGCCAAGAGGGGGAGACCCAGTACTTC. The encoded protein is CASSQEGETQYF.

The gene calls are TRBV18 and TRBJ1-6, with D maybe TRBD1 (5 bases). V lost 3 bases, J lost 14 bases, and 11 bases lay in between. Germline V CDR1 and CDR2: KGHSH, LQKENI. The CDR3 totals 12 residues. The DNA for the CDR3 is TGTGCCAGCTCACCCGCAGGGAGTTCCCTCCACTTT. This gives the protein CASSPAGSSLHF.

This clonotype was seen a few times. The chain recombines TRBV20-1 with TRBJ1-2; 8 nucleotides align to TRBD1. Trimming removed 7 bases from V and 6 bases from J; junction bases left unmatched: 10. The CDR3 loop spans 13 amino acids. From germline, CDR1 is DFQATT and CDR2 SNEGSKA (reference sequence). The CDR3 bases are TGCAGTGTTGACCTCCGGACAGGGAATGGCTACACCTTC. Translated: CSVDLRTGNGYTF.

This clonotype appeared many times. The chain carries TRBV27 and TRBJ2-1, with a tentative D call TRBD2 (5 bases). CDR3 size: 12 residues. From germline, CDR1 is MNHEY and CDR2 SMNVEV (reference sequence). V shed 7 bases and J shed 9 bases, with 13 bases lying between them. The CDR3 protein is CASKSGIGEQFF. CDR3 bases: TGTGCCAGCAAGTCCGGGATAGGTGAGCAGTTCTTC.

In regard to this clonotype: Since the CDR3 does not end with the conserved phenylalanine or tryptophan, this likely comes from a read error. V is TRBV10-3 and J is TRBJ2-1, with D perhaps matching TRBD1 (6 bases). Germline assignment: CDR1 ENHRY and CDR2 SYGVKD. This CDR3 is 18 amino acids long. V dropped 8 bases and J dropped 0 bases, with 23 bases sitting between them. CDR3 sequence: CAISAGMLGGSSYNEQFS. The DNA of the CDR3 is TGTGCCATCTCCGCAGGGATGTTAGGGGGTAGCTCCTACAATGAGCAGTTCTCC.

This clonotype was counted between two and nine times. The J gene is TRBJ2-1, the V gene TRBV12-5; D perhaps matches TRBD2 (6 bases). The germline V and J ends were trimmed by 7 bases and 10 bases, with 23 bases remaining between them. The germline V gene has CDR1 LGHNT and CDR2 FRNRAP. The CDR3 extends over 15 amino acids. The CDR3 spells CASATSGGTHHEQFF. CDR3 sequence (DNA): TGTGCTAGTGCCACATCAGGCGGGACCCATCACGAGCAGTTCTTC.

This clonotype was seen a few times. The gene calls are TRBV27 and TRBJ2-1; 10 bases fit TRBD2. CDR3 size: 17 residues. Unmatched junction bases numbered 13, after V lost 2 bases and J lost 9 bases. Germline CDR1 and CDR2: MNHEY and SMNVEV (reference sequence). CDR3: CASSLTPTSGSSGEQFF. The CDR3 nucleotides are TGTGCCAGCAGTTTAACCCCGACTAGCGGGTCGTCTGGTGAGCAGTTCTTC.

Only a few counts were recorded for this clonotype. This chain uses TRBV5-8 with TRBJ1-5, with D possibly matching TRBD1 (5 bases). Trimming took 1 base from V and 3 from J, leaving 14 bases between them. This CDR3 spans 16 amino acids. Germline V gene data show CDR1 as SGHTS and CDR2 as YDEGEE. The CDR3 reads CASSLSSGDFNQPQHF. Written as DNA, the CDR3 is TGTGCCAGCAGCTTGAGCAGCGGGGACTTCAATCAGCCCCAGCATTTT. Combining the CDR3 with reference TRBV5-8 and TRBJ1-5 gives the whole variable domain EAGVTQSPTHLIKTRGQQATLRCSPISGHTSVYWYQQALGLGLQFLLWYDEGEERNRGNFPPRFSGRQFPNYSSELNVNALELEDSALYLCASSLSSGDFNQPQHFGDGTRLSIL.

The chain carries TRBV7-2 and TRBJ1-4; 7 bases map to TRBD1. V lost 4 bases, J lost 11 bases, and 4 bases stayed unmatched. Germline-derived CDR1 and CDR2 are SGHTA and FQGNSA. The CDR3 loop spans 12 amino acids. The CDR3 region is CASSSDRRKLFF. The CDR3 DNA sequence: TGTGCCAGCAGCTCGGACAGGAGGAAACTGTTTTTT.

The J gene is TRBJ2-2, the V gene TRBV28, with D unclear. V lost 2 bases and J lost 2, with 12 bases in between. This CDR3 comprises 16 residues. The germline gives CDR1 MDHEN, CDR2 SYDVKM. The CDR3 sequence is CASSLVDGSNTGELFF. DNA of the CDR3: TGTGCCAGCAGTTTAGTGGACGGAAGTAACACCGGGGAGCTGTTTTTT.

Written as DNA, the CDR3 is TGTGCCTGGAGTCGTGGGGTAAACATTCAGTACTTC. Translation: CAWSRGVNIQYF. The V and J genes are TRBV30 and TRBJ2-4; the D is unclear. CDR3 length equals 12 residues. The V end lost 2 bases, the J end lost 6 bases, and 8 bases lay between the germline ends. The germline V gene encodes CDR1 GTSNPN and CDR2 SVGIG (reference sequence).

This chain links TRBV30 with TRBJ1-5; D is perhaps TRBD1 (5 bases). Germline V lookup: CDR1 GTSNPN, CDR2 SVGIG (reference sequence). The V end was cut by 2 bases, the J end by 4 bases, with 15 bases between. The CDR3 runs 15 residues. The chain's CDR3 is CAWSQGDSRNQPQHF. The CDR3 DNA is TGTGCCTGGAGTCAAGGGGATAGTAGGAATCAGCCCCAGCATTTT.

In this sample, this clonotype turned up a few times. This chain joins TRBV11-1 and TRBJ2-1; TRBD2 agrees at 16 bases. V trimming: 6 bases; J trimming: 7 bases; junction bases outside the gene matches: 6. Germline-derived CDR1 and CDR2 are SGHAT and FQDESV (reference sequence). This CDR3 is built from 16 residues. DNA of the CDR3: TGTGCCAGCAGACCCGGGACTAGCGGGAGGGTTAATGAGCAGTTCTTC. This translates into CASRPGTSGRVNEQFF.

This clonotype was recorded a few times. This rearrangement joins TRBV10-3 to TRBJ2-1; 7 bases fit TRBD2. Germline loops: CDR1 ENHRY, CDR2 SYGVKD. The CDR3 runs to 17 residues. V dropped 4 bases and J dropped 0; count of bases not matched to a gene: 9. CDR3 DNA: TGTGCCATCAGTGGACTACTGGCGGGAGACTCCTACAATGAGCAGTTCTTC. Translating it yields CAISGLLAGDSYNEQFF.

For this clonotype: This may stem from a read error, because a much larger clone lies one nucleotide away. The CDR3 reads CASSARGTSGGPRKF. The DNA for the CDR3 is TGTGCCAGCAGTGCTCGCGGGACTAGCGGGGGTCCCCGCAAATTC. The chain couples TRBV6-1 to TRBJ2-7, with 14 bases identical to TRBD2. The germline V gene encodes CDR1 MNHNS and CDR2 SASEGT. The CDR3 spans 15 residues.

The chain has TRBV5-1 and TRBJ1-1; D possibly corresponds to TRBD1 (5 bases). In germline, CDR1 is SGHRS, CDR2 YFSETQ. The V and J ends lost 0 bases and 3 bases respectively, with 12 bases between them. This CDR3 spans 15 amino acids. CDR3 sequence reads: CASSLGAGKDTEAFF. In nucleotides, the CDR3 is TGCGCCAGCAGCTTGGGGGCAGGGAAAGACACTGAAGCTTTCTTT.

This clonotype was seen many times. V usage is TRBV12-3 or TRBV12-4 and J usage is TRBJ2-7; no reliable D call. This CDR3 has 13 residues. The V and J ends lost 4 bases and 2 bases respectively, with 9 bases between them. The CDR3 bases are TGTGCCAGCAGTTCCTCGTTAACCTACGAGCAGTACTTC. Translated, it gives CASSSSLTYEQYF.

The chain employs TRBV7-3 and TRBJ2-1; no definite D call. The CDR3 extends over 15 amino acids. CDR1 and CDR2 from the germline V gene are SGHTA and FQGTGA. V was trimmed by 1 base and J by 2 bases, leaving 9 bases between them. CDR3 protein: CASSLSRQPYNEQFF. Here the CDR3 DNA reads TGTGCCAGCAGCTTAAGTCGCCAGCCCTACAATGAGCAGTTCTTC.

There are many counts of this clonotype. This chain connects TRBV5-1 to TRBJ1-1; 12 positions agree with TRBD1. Germline V gene lookup returns CDR1 SGHRS and CDR2 YFSETQ. V shed 3 bases, J shed 8 bases, and the junction held 8 bases outside the gene matches. CDR3 length equals 15 residues. CDR3 nucleotides: TGCGCCAGCAGCTGGACGGGACAGGGGGCTGGAGAAGCTTTCTTT. Its translation is CASSWTGQGAGEAFF. Using reference TRBV5-1 and TRBJ1-1 for the parts outside the CDR3, the full variable domain is KAGVTQTPRYLIKTRGQQVTLSCSPISGHRSVSWYQQTPGQGLQFLFEYFSETQRNKGNFPGRFSGRQFSNSRSEMNVSTLELGDSALYLCASSWTGQGAGEAFFGQGTRLTVV.

This clonotype has a handful of counts. The chain couples TRBV3-1 to TRBJ2-7; 7 positions agree with TRBD2. The CDR3 extends over 12 amino acids. CDR1 and CDR2 from the germline V gene are LGHDT and YNNKEL (reference sequence). Trimming cost V 6 bases and J 7 bases; bases outside gene matches: 6. In DNA, the CDR3 is TGTGCCAGCAGAGGGAGGGCGGGAGAGCAGTACTTC. It codes for CASRGRAGEQYF.

This clonotype occurred many times. The chain joins TRBV5-5 to TRBJ2-1; D could derive from TRBD1 or TRBD2 (5 bases each). The CDR3 is made up of 15 amino acids. The V gene lost 4 bases and the J gene lost 8 bases, with 19 bases spanning the gap. Looked up from germline, CDR1 is SGHKS and CDR2 is YYEKEE (reference sequence). The CDR3 spells CASSTVGAPLDEQFF. CDR3 in DNA: TGTGCCAGCAGCACGGTCGGGGCACCCCTCGATGAGCAGTTCTTC.

This clonotype was observed at least ten times. J is TRBJ2-7 and V is TRBV6-1; tentatively, D is TRBD1 or TRBD2 (5 bases each). Trimming pared 3 bases from V and 0 bases from J, leaving 12 bases between. Germline loops: CDR1 MNHNS, CDR2 SASEGT. The CDR3 contains 15 residues. Here the CDR3 DNA reads TGTGCCAGCAGTGATCAGGACGGGACCTCCTACGAGCAGTACTTC. This gives the protein CASSDQDGTSYEQYF.

This clonotype was seen ten or more times. J is TRBJ1-1 and V is TRBV7-6, with D possibly TRBD1 on 5 matching bases. Germline V gene lookup returns CDR1 SGHVS and CDR2 FNYEAQ. The V gene lost 2 bases and the J gene lost 0 bases, with 7 bases spanning the gap. There are 14 residues in the CDR3. Here the CDR3 reads CASSLRDLNTEAFF. The CDR3 nucleotides are TGTGCCAGCAGCTTAAGGGACCTGAACACTGAAGCTTTCTTT.

This clonotype was seen repeatedly, ten times or more. The J gene is TRBJ2-1, the V gene TRBV29-1; TRBD2 matches at 10 bases. Germline CDR1 reads SQVTM; CDR2 reads ANQGSEA. Trimming took 4 bases from V and 9 from J; bases not matched to a gene: 12. The CDR3 loop spans 15 amino acids. CDR3 coding DNA: TGCAGCGTTGGGGATCTAGCGGGAGTAGGAAGTGAGCAGTTCTTC. Residues: CSVGDLAGVGSEQFF.

This clonotype was counted many times. This chain links TRBV7-9 with TRBJ2-5; TRBD1 matches at 7 bases. The trim removed 5 bases at V and 4 bases at J, leaving 4 bases unmatched. Germline values: CDR1 SEHNR, CDR2 FQNEAQ (reference sequence). The CDR3 is 13 residues long. The CDR3 protein is CASSPAGGETQYF. The CDR3, as DNA: TGTGCCAGCAGCCCTGCAGGGGGAGAGACCCAGTACTTC. Variable domain in full (rest from reference TRBV7-9 and TRBJ2-5): DTGVSQNPRHKITKRGQNVTFRCDPISEHNRLYWYRQTLGQGPEFLTYFQNEAQLEKSRLLSDRFSAERPKGSFSTLEIQRTEQGDSAMYLCASSPAGGETQYFGPGTRLLVL.